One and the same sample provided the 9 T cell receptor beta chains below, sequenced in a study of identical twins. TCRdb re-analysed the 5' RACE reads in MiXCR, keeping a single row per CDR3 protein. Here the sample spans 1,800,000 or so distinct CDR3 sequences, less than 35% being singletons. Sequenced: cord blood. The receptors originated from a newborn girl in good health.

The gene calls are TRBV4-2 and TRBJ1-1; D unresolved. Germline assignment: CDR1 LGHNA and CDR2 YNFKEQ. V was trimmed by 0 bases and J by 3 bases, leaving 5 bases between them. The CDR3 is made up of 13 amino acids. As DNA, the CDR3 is TGTGCCAGCAGCCAAGAGGCGTACACTGAAGCTTTCTTT. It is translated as CASSQEAYTEAFF.

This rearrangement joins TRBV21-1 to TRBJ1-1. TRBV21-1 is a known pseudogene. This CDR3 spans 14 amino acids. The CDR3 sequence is CTSSKVLGGTEAFF. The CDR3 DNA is TGTACCAGCAGCAAAGTTCTTGGAGGGACTGAAGCTTTCTTT.

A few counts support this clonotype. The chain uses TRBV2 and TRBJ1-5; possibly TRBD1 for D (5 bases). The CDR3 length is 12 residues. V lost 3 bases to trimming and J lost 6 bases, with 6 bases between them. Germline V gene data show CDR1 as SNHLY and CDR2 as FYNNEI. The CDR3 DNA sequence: TGTGCCAGCAGTGACAGGGCTCAGCCCCAGCATTTT. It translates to CASSDRAQPQHF. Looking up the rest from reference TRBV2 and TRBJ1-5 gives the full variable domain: EPEVTQTPSHQVTQMGQEVILRCVPISNHLYFYWYRQILGQKVEFLVSFYNNEISEKSEIFDDQFSVERPDGSNFTLKIRSTKLEDSAMYFCASSDRAQPQHFGDGTRLSIL.

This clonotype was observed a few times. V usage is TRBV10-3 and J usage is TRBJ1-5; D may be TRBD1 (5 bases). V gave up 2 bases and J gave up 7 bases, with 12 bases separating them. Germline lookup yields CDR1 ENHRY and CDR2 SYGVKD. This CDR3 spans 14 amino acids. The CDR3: CAISEGLGRQPQHF. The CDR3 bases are TGTGCCATCAGTGAGGGTCTGGGACGGCAGCCCCAGCATTTT.

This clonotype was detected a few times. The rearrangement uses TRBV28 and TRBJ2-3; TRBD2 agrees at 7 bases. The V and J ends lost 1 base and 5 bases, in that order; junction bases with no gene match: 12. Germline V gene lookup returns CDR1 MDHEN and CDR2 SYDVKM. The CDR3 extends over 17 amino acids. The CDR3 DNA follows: TGTGCCAGCAGTTTATTTCGGCTATCGCGGGGGAGAGATACGCAGTATTTT. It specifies CASSLFRLSRGRDTQYF. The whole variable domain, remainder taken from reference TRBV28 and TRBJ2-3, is DVKVTQSSRYLVKRTGEKVFLECVQDMDHENMFWYRQDPGLGLRLIYFSYDVKMKEKGDIPEGYSVSREKKERFSLILESASTNQTSMYLCASSLFRLSRGRDTQYFGPGTRLTVL.

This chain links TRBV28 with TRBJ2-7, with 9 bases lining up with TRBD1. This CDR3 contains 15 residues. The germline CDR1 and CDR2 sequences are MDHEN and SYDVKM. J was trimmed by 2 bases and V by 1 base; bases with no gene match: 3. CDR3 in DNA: TGTGCCAGCAGTTTATCGGGACAGGGCACCTACGAGCAGTACTTC. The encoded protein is CASSLSGQGTYEQYF.

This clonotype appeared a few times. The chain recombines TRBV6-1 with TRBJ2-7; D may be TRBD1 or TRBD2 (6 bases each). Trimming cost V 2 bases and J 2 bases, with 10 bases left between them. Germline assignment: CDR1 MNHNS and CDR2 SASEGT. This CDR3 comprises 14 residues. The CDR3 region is CASSESRGPYEQYF. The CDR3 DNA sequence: TGTGCCAGCAGTGAAAGCCGGGGGCCCTACGAGCAGTACTTC.

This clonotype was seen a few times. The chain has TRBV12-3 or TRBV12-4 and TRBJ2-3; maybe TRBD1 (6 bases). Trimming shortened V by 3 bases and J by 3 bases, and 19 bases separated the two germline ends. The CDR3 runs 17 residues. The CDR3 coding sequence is TGTGCCAGCAGTTTGGTGGCCCACAGGGCAGGGACAGATACGCAGTATTTT. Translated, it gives CASSLVAHRAGTDTQYF.

CDR3 residues: CASSLSWRGGTEQYF. Here the CDR3 DNA reads TGTGCCAGCAGTTTATCTTGGCGGGGGGGCACTGAGCAGTACTTC. This chain connects TRBV27 to TRBJ2-5; TRBD2 agrees at 9 bases. The CDR3 has 15 amino acids. V shed 0 bases, J shed 11 bases, and the junction held 10 bases outside the gene matches. In germline, CDR1 is MNHEY, CDR2 SMNVEV (reference sequence).